Listed below are T cell receptor beta chains from one sample, sequenced in a study of T cells in Graves' hyperthyroidism and ophthalmopathy. TCRdb re-analysed the multiplex PCR reads in MiXCR, keeping a single row per CDR3 protein. The sample carries fewer than 350,000 distinct CDR3 sequences, roughly 15% recorded once. Source material: blood. The receptor source for this set is a woman between 25 and 40 years old with Graves' hyperthyroidism that later progressed to Graves' ophthalmopathy. The CDR3 runs from the conserved cysteine through the conserved F or W. The order of the fields is CDR3 length, D gene, V gene, clone size, J gene, CDR3 DNA, CDR3 protein. A D gene is named only where the DNA matches it firmly. Size is stated for part of the rows, as once, few or many counts, or as a class when the clone is expanded.

14	TRBD2	TRBV28	few	TRBJ2-1	TGTGCCAGCAGTGCTTCGGGGGGTTACAATGAGCAGTTCTTC	CASSASGGYNEQFF
16	TRBD1	TRBV7-9	many	TRBJ2-1	TGTGCCAGCAGCCCTCCGGGACAGCTAGTTGGGAATGAGCAGTTCTTC	CASSPPGQLVGNEQFF
14	NA	TRBV12-3/TRBV12-4	many	TRBJ1-2	TGTGCCAGCTGCCCGGGAGGGCCCAAGTTCCCCTACACCTTC	CASCPGGPKFPYTF
12	NA	TRBV7-2	many	TRBJ2-5	TGTGCCAGCAGCTTGACAGAAGAGACCCAGTACTTC	CASSLTEETQYF
13	NA	TRBV6-2/TRBV6-3	many	TRBJ1-1	TGTGCCAGCACCTGGGATCCTAACACTGAAGCTTTCTTT	CASTWDPNTEAFF
15	NA	TRBV6-5	few	TRBJ2-1	TGTGCCAGCAGTTACTCTGAGAGCTCCTACAATGAGCAGTTCTTC	CASSYSESSYNEQFF
11	NA	TRBV20-1	many	TRBJ2-3	TGCAGTGCCGATCCTTTGGATACGCAGTATTTT	CSADPLDTQYF
14	TRBD1	TRBV28	many	TRBJ2-5	TGTGCCAGCCTCTCGGGACAGGGTCAAGAGACCCAGTACTTC	CASLSGQGQETQYF
15	TRBD1	TRBV12-3/TRBV12-4	many	TRBJ1-2	TGTGCCAGCAGCATACAGGGGGCGGCAAGTTATGGCTACACCTTC	CASSIQGAASYGYTF
15	NA	TRBV2	many	TRBJ2-5	TGTGCCAGCAGTGAGGGTGCGGTTCTGAAAGAGACCCAGTACTTC	CASSEGAVLKETQYF
13	NA	TRBV11-2	many	TRBJ2-1	TGTGCCAGCAGCTTGGCCCCTGGGATTGAGCAGTTCTTC	CASSLAPGIEQFF
15	NA	TRBV28	many	TRBJ2-7	TGTGCCAGCAGGCACTACAGGGTGGGATCCTACGAGCAGTACTTC	CASRHYRVGSYEQYF
17	TRBD2	TRBV7-9	many	TRBJ2-4	TGTGCCAGCAGCTGGGGGACTAGCGGGAGATTTCGGGACATTCAGTACTTC	CASSWGTSGRFRDIQYF
13	NA	TRBV28	NA	TRBJ1-5	TGTGCCAGCAGTTTCGACGGCAATCAGCCCCAGCATTTT	CASSFDGNQPQHF
17	NA	TRBV7-2	many	TRBJ2-3	TGTGCCAGCAGCTTAGTTGCTGTCCAGGCGAGCACAGATACGCAGTATTTT	CASSLVAVQASTDTQYF
12	NA	TRBV27	many	TRBJ1-1	TGTGCCAGCTGGGATGGTAACACTGAAGCTTTCTTT	CASWDGNTEAFF
14	TRBD1	TRBV10-3	many	TRBJ1-2	TGTGCCATCAGTGAAAACAGGGGCCGGTATGGCTACACCTTC	CAISENRGRYGYTF
15	TRBD1	TRBV7-2	many	TRBJ2-7	TGTGCCAGCAGCTTAGAAGGGACAGGGTTCTCCGAGCAGTACTTC	CASSLEGTGFSEQYF
14	NA	TRBV7-3	NA	TRBJ2-7	TGTGCCAGCAGCTTAATGATGATTTCCTACGAGCAGTACTTC	CASSLMMISYEQYF
13	NA	TRBV7-2	NA	TRBJ1-4	TGTGCCAGCAGCTTGAGCTCAAGTGAAAAACTGTTTTTT	CASSLSSSEKLFF
14	NA	TRBV29-1	many	TRBJ2-1	TGCAGCGGAGGGGGGGGGACGGTCCGCAATGAGCAGTTCTTC	CSGGGGTVRNEQFF
15	TRBD1	TRBV27	many	TRBJ2-1	TGTGCCAGCAGTTTTTGGCAGGGGGCGCGAAATGAGCAGTTCTTC	CASSFWQGARNEQFF
15	NA	TRBV5-4	NA	TRBJ2-7	TGTGCCATCCCAGCAGAGGGAGGGACATGGAACGAGCAGTACTTC	CAIPAEGGTWNEQYF
15	NA	TRBV5-1	NA	TRBJ2-5	TGCGCCAGCAGCACACGAACTGGTTGGGAAGAGACCCAGTACTTC	CASSTRTGWEETQYF
13	NA	TRBV7-2	many	TRBJ2-5	TGTGCCAGCAGCGCGGGACCCGCGGAGGCCCAGTACTTC	CASSAGPAEAQYF
14	NA	TRBV7-2	NA	TRBJ1-4	TGTGCCAGCAGCTCCCGGACGGCAGGTGAAAAACTGTTTTTT	CASSSRTAGEKLFF
17	NA	TRBV2	many	TRBJ2-1	TGTGCCCAAAAACAGGGGTGGCGGGCGGGATACTACAATGAGCAGTTCTTC	CAQKQGWRAGYYNEQFF
13	NA	TRBV9	many	TRBJ1-1	TGTGCCAGCAGCGTTTTCTCCGGAGGAGAAGCTTTCTTT	CASSVFSGGEAFF
15	TRBD2	TRBV7-9	many	TRBJ2-1	TGTGCCAGCAGCTTCGGACTAGCAGCTAACAATGAGCAGTTCTTC	CASSFGLAANNEQFF
13	NA	TRBV7-7	few	TRBJ2-2	TGTGCTAGCAGCTTTGCCGACACCGGGGAGCTGTTTTTT	CASSFADTGELFF
15	NA	TRBV7-3	many	TRBJ2-1	TGTGCCAGCAGCTTAAATTTGGGGCATCGGAATGAGCAGTTCTTC	CASSLNLGHRNEQFF
13	NA	TRBV5-1	many	TRBJ1-2	TGCGCCAGCAGCTTGGGCGCAGGGGTCGGCTACACCTTC	CASSLGAGVGYTF
16	NA	TRBV12-5	NA	TRBJ2-5	TGTGCTAGTGGTTTGTCCCGACAGCTTCTCGGCGAGACCCAGTACTTC	CASGLSRQLLGETQYF
15	TRBD2	TRBV29-1	many	TRBJ2-5	TGCAGCGCCGTACTAGCGGGAGGTGGGGGGGAGACCCAGTACTTC	CSAVLAGGGGETQYF
15	NA	TRBV3-1	many	TRBJ1-1	TGTGCCAGCAGCCAAGACCCCGTCACGAACACTGAAGCTTTCTTT	CASSQDPVTNTEAFF
17	NA	TRBV19	NA	TRBJ2-6	TGTGCCAGTAGTACAACAGGGTTCGTCTCTGGGGCCAACGTCCTGACTTTC	CASSTTGFVSGANVLTF
16	NA	TRBV24-1	NA	TRBJ2-5	TGTGCCACCAGTGATTTAATCCAGGGAAAACAAGAGACCCAGTACTTC	CATSDLIQGKQETQYF
16	NA	TRBV11-2	many	TRBJ2-2	TGTGCCAGCAGCCCACTAGGGGGGTCAAACACCGGGGAGCTGTTTTTT	CASSPLGGSNTGELFF
16	NA	TRBV5-6	many	TRBJ1-1	TGTGCCAGCGATCGCTGGGTTACCTATCGGAACACTGAAGCTTTCTTT	CASDRWVTYRNTEAFF
14	NA	TRBV24-1	many	TRBJ1-5	TGTGCCACCAGTGGTTCATCTAGCAATCAGCCCCAGCATTTT	CATSGSSSNQPQHF